This TCR beta chain came from a study of tumor-infiltrating lymphocytes in primary liver carcinoma (TCRdb year 2017). For the wider study: Between late 2015 and March 2016, a few patients in China with histopathologically diagnosed primary liver carcinoma had surgical resection. High reproducibility was observed for the technical replicate repertoires, with mean shared-clone rates about 0.89 and correlation coefficients above 0.95. Each sample produced roughly 3.65 to 7.13 million productive TCRbeta reads, and read depth showed no significant difference between tissue types. The five patients, three men and two women aged 30 to 69 years, had hepatocellular carcinoma (four) or combined HCC and intrahepatic cholangiocarcinoma (one). A total of approximately 35 specimens from 5 patients, comprising some 25 tumor regions, 5 adjacent noncancerous liver tissues and 5 peripheral blood samples, were covered by TCRbeta repertoire sequencing. The five patients had tumors staged T1-T3 N0M0, with maximum diameters ranging from about 4.2 to 10 cm. TCRbeta repertoire sequencing, expression microarrays and whole-exome sequencing were combined in the study across five regions of each liver tumor, with adjacent normal tissue and blood also included. The study at large found these results: Only the TCR beta chain was sequenced, so true repertoire diversity is likely underestimated because unpaired alpha chains were not captured. Repertoire overlap was higher between tumor regions (mean around 35%) than tumor-adjacent (approximately 17%) or tumor-blood (approximately 14%) pairs, consistent with antigen-driven expansion. The top 250 clones made up a significantly larger repertoire fraction in tumors than in blood (p = 0.039). Because the samples were bulk and unsorted, CD4+ and CD8+ T cell repertoires could not be compared. Only 4 or 5 patients were included in the study, and the authors note that the findings should be validated in a larger study.

Using a constant-region primer and ProtoScript II reverse transcriptase, TCRbeta-specific cDNA was reverse-transcribed from 500 to 650 ng total RNA. Construction of the TCRbeta libraries relied on three nested rounds of multiplex PCR, following a slightly modified ARM-PCR procedure. The first two PCR rounds used multiplex TRBV1-TRBV30 forward primers with a Cbeta reverse primer, each for approximately 11 cycles. Sample barcodes and Illumina adapters were attached in a final 25-cycle PCR using Deep VentR polymerase. Before sequencing, amplicons of 200-500 bp were purified from gel using a QIAquick gel extraction kit. TCRbeta amplicons were sequenced on an Illumina HiSeq 2500 with 250-bp paired-end reads. Processing in the source paper ran as follows. To recover full CDR3 sequences, reads were quality-trimmed using Trimmomatic v0.33 and paired reads were then merged using FLASH v1.2.11. MiGEC v1.2.1b assigned V, D and J germline segments to the rearranged TCRbeta sequences. VDJtools v1.0.0 computed clonotype statistics and Shannon-Wiener diversity indices. To reduce sampling bias, subsequent analyses other than the diversity analysis used only the 250 most abundant clonotypes in each sample. Using fastp trimming at Q25 and MiXCR clonotype assembly, TCRdb reanalyzed the public sequencing data and kept in-frame beta chains. Duplicate CDR3 protein sequences are folded into a single record with the most common DNA and genes. The V and J calls and clone size come from TCRdb's table, not from the authors' own analysis. The sample yields about 310,000 distinct CDR3 sequences; about three fifths were counted once. The top ten clones comprise about a sixth of the sample.

Blood RNA was extracted from unsorted whole blood using TRIzol reagent, and germline DNA was obtained with the DNeasy Blood & Tissue kit. Chronic HBV infection was present in the patients, and the patients were treatment-naive at sampling. Before surgery, four milliliters of peripheral blood were collected into K2EDTA tubes. The CDR3, from cysteine to phenylalanine, totals 16 residues. Kept here is only the CDR3 DNA, which spans 48 bases and is read in frame from base 1. V lost 3 bases and J lost 0 bases; the stretch between them is 12 bases long. CDR1 and CDR2 (MDHEN, SYDVKM) derive from the germline V gene. In the case of this clonotype: Its target antigen remains unknown. It has no much larger one-base neighbor in the sample; base qualities were not kept.

The sequencing sample was made of peripheral blood. This sequence originates from a woman aged 25 to 39 with primary liver carcinoma and hepatitis B virus infection. In this chain, TRBV28 is recombined with TRBJ2-4; TRBD1 is a weak D gene call, 5 bases matching. The CDR3 region has the sequence CASSFRDSLAKNIQYF. The nucleotide sequence reads TGTGCCAGCAGTTTTAGAGACAGTCTAGCCAAAAACATTCAGTACTTC.